These T cell receptor beta chains were read from a single sample in a study of T cell responses to AZD1222 COVID-19 vaccine. Using immunoSEQ multiplex PCR, the repertoire was profiled, and TCRdb retains in-frame clones only, with some absent. The sample comprises approximately 67,000 clones, around four fifths of which are singletons, and under 8.5% rests with the top ten. Here the sequenced sample was peripheral blood, taken 28 days after the second AZD1222 dose. The receptors originated from an adult who received the AZD1222 COVID-19 vaccine. The CDR3 runs from the conserved cysteine through the conserved F or W. Each record gives: D gene, CDR3 length, V gene, clone size, J gene, CDR3 protein, CDR3 DNA. The D gene is left open where the match is weak. A clone size is listed for some rows: how often the clone was seen (once, few, many), or a class if it is expanded.

NA	13	TRBV3-1/TRBV3-2	NA	TRBJ2-1	CASSQEHRAEQFF	TGTGCCAGCAGCCAAGAGCACCGAGCGGAACAGTTCTTC
NA	14	TRBV7-8	once	TRBJ1-1	CASSLTEGHTEAFF	TGTGCCAGCAGCCTGACGGAGGGTCACACTGAAGCTTTCTTT
NA	16	TRBV3-1/TRBV3-2	NA	TRBJ1-6	CASSQLAGKGNSPLHF	TGTGCCAGCAGCCAACTTGCGGGTAAAGGGAATTCACCCCTCCACTTT
TRBD1	19	TRBV3-1/TRBV3-2	NA	TRBJ1-4	CASSHLTGYEAESNEKLFF	TGTGCCAGCAGCCACCTGACAGGGTATGAGGCGGAATCTAATGAAAAACTGTTTTTT
NA	17	TRBV24-1	NA	TRBJ2-1	CATSDSTGTPNHNEQFF	TGTGCCACCAGTGATTCTACCGGGACCCCGAACCACAATGAGCAGTTCTTC
TRBD1	14	TRBV6-5	NA	TRBJ1-4	CASSLQGDWEKLFF	TGTGCCAGCAGCCTACAGGGGGATTGGGAAAAACTGTTTTTT
TRBD2	15	TRBV4-1	once	TRBJ2-7	CASSVLAGGRYEQYF	TGCGCCAGCAGCGTATTAGCGGGGGGCAGGTACGAGCAGTACTTC
NA	18	TRBV5-5	NA	TRBJ1-3	CASSLGGRITISGNTIYF	TGTGCCAGCAGCTTGGGGGGACGGATCACAATCTCTGGAAACACCATATATTTT
TRBD2	15	TRBV5-1	NA	TRBJ2-5	CASSLRTSGGETQYF	TGCGCCAGCAGCCTACGGACTAGCGGGGGAGAGACCCAGTACTTC
TRBD1	15	TRBV18	NA	TRBJ1-6	CASSPVGQGDSPLHF	TGTGCCAGCTCACCAGTAGGACAGGGAGATTCACCCCTCCACTTT
NA	14	TRBV19	NA	TRBJ1-6	CASKTATDNSPLHF	TGTGCCAGTAAGACAGCTACCGATAATTCACCCCTCCACTTT
NA	16	TRBV4-3	NA	TRBJ2-2	CASSQDWAGNEGELFF	TGCGCCAGCAGCCAAGATTGGGCAGGGAACGAGGGGGAGCTGTTTTTT
NA	15	TRBV5-4	NA	TRBJ2-1	CASSLDGSSYNEQFF	TGTGCCAGCAGCTTGGACGGCAGCTCCTACAATGAGCAGTTCTTC
NA	12	TRBV6-5	once	TRBJ2-5	CASRGGAETQYF	TGTGCCAGCAGGGGGGGCGCGGAGACCCAGTACTTC
NA	11	TRBV10-3	NA	TRBJ1-2	CAFQDSHGYTF	TGTGCCTTTCAGGACAGCCATGGCTACACCTTC
NA	17	TRBV4-3	NA	TRBJ1-6	CASSQDPAGGSNSPLHF	TGCGCCAGCAGCCAAGACCCGGCGGGGGGGAGTAATTCACCCCTCCACTTT